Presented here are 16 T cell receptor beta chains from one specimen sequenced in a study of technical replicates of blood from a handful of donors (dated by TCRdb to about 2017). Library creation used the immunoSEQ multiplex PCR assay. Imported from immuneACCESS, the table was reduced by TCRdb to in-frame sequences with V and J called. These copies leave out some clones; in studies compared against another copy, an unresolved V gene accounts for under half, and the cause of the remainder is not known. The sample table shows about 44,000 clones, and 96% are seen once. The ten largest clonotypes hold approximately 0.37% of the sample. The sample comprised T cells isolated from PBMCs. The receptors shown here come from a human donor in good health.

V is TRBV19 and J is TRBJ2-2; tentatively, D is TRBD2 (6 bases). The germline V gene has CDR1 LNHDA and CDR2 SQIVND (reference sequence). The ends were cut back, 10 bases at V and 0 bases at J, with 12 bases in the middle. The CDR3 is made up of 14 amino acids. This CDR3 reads CATTSRTNTGELFF. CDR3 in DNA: TGTGCCACTACTAGCAGAACGAACACCGGGGAGCTGTTTTTT.

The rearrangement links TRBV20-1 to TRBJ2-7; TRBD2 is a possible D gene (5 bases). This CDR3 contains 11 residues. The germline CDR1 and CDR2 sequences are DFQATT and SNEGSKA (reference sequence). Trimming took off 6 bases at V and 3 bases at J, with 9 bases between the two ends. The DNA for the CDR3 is TGCAGTGCCCCTACTAGCTACGAGCAGTACTTC. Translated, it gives CSAPTSYEQYF.

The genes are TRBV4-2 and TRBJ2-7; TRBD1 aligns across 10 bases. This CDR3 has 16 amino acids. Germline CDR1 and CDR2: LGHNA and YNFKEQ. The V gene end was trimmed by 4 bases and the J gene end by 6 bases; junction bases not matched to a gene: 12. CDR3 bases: TGTGCCAGCAGCCTCCCTTTGGGGACAGGGGTCCTCGAGCAGTACTTC. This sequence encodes CASSLPLGTGVLEQYF.

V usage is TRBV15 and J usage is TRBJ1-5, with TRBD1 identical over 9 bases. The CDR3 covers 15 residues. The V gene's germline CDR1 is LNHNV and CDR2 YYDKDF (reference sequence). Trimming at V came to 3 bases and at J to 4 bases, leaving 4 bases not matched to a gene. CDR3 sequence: CATSRSGTGNQPQHF. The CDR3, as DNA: TGTGCCACCAGCAGGTCCGGGACAGGGAATCAGCCCCAGCATTTT.

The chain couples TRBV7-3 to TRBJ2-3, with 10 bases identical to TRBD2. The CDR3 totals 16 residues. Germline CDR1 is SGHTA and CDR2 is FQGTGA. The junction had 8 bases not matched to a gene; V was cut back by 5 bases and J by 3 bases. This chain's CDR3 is CASSPYLTSGTDTQYF. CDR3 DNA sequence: TGTGCCAGCAGCCCTTACCTGACTAGCGGGACAGATACGCAGTATTTT. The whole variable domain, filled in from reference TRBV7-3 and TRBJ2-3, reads GAGVSQTPSNKVTEKGKYVELRCDPISGHTALYWYRQSLGQGPEFLIYFQGTGAADDSGLPNDRFFAVRPEGSVSTLKIQRTERGDSAVYLCASSPYLTSGTDTQYFGPGTRLTVL.

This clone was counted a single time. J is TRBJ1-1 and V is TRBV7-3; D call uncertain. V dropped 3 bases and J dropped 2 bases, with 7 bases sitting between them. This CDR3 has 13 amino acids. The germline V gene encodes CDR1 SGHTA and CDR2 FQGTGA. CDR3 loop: CASSFEANTEAFF. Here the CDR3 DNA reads TGTGCCAGCAGCTTCGAGGCCAACACTGAAGCTTTCTTT.

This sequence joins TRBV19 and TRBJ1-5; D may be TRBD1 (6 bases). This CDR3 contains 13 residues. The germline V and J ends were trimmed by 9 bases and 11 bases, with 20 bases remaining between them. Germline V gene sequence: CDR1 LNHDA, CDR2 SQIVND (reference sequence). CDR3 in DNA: TGTGCCAGCGCCCGGGGGGGGCCGTTGACCCAGCATTTT. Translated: CASARGGPLTQHF.

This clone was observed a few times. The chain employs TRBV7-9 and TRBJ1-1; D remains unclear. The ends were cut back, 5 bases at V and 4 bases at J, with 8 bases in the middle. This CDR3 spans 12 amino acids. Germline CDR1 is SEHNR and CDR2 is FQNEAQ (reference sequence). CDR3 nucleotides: TGTGCCAGCAGCCCCCCGAGCACTGAAGCTTTCTTT. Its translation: CASSPPSTEAFF.

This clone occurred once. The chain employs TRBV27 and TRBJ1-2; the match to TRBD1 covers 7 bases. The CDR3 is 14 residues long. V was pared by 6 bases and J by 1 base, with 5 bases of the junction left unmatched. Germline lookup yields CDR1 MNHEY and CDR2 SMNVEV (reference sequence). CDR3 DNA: TGTGCCAGCAGGGCAGGGGGATTTAACTATGGCTACACCTTC. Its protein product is CASRAGGFNYGYTF.

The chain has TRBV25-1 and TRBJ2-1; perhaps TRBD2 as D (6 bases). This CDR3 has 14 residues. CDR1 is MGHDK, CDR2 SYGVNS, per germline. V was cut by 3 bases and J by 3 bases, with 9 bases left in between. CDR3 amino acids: CASSDRENYNEQFF. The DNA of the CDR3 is TGTGCCAGCAGTGACCGGGAGAACTACAATGAGCAGTTCTTC.

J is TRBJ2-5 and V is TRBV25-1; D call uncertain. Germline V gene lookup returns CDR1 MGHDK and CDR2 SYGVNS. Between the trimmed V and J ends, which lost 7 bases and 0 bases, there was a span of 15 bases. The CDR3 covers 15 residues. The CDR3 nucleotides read TGTGCCAGCAACGCGGCGGAAATGGACCAAGAGACCCAGTACTTC. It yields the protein CASNAAEMDQETQYF.

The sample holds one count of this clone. The CDR3 sequence: CASSLNLDSSYNEQFF. CDR3 DNA sequence: TGCGCCAGCAGCTTGAATTTGGACAGCTCCTACAATGAGCAGTTCTTC. The chain is built from TRBV5-1 and TRBJ2-1, with a tentative D call TRBD1 (6 bases). Germline-derived CDR1 and CDR2 are SGHRS and YFSETQ. Trimming cost V 1 base and J 0 bases, with 11 bases left between them. This CDR3 contains 16 residues. Using reference TRBV5-1 and TRBJ2-1 for the parts outside the CDR3, the full variable domain is KAGVTQTPRYLIKTRGQQVTLSCSPISGHRSVSWYQQTPGQGLQFLFEYFSETQRNKGNFPGRFSGRQFSNSRSEMNVSTLELGDSALYLCASSLNLDSSYNEQFFGPGTRLTVL.

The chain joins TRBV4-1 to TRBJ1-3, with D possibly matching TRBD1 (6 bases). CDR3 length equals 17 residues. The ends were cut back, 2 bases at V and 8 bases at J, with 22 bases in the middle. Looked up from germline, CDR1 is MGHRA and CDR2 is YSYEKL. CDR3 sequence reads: CASSQTYPTGIDDTIYF. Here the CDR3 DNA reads TGCGCCAGCAGCCAAACCTATCCTACAGGGATAGATGACACCATATATTTT.

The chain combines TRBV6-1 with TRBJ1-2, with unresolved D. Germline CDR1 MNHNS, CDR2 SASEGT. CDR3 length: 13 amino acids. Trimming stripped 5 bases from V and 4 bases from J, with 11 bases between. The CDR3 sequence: CASSPDTVYGYTF. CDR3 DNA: TGTGCCAGCAGTCCTGACACCGTCTATGGCTACACCTTC.

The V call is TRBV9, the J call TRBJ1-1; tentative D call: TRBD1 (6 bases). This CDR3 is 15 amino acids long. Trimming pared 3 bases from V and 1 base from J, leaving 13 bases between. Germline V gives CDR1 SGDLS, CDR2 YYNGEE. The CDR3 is CASSAQGQQNTEAFF. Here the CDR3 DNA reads TGTGCCAGCAGCGCCCAAGGACAGCAGAACACTGAAGCTTTCTTT.

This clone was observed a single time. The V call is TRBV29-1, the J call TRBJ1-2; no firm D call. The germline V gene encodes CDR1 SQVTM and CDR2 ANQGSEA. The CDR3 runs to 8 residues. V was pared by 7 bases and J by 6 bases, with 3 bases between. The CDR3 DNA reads TGCAGCGCCAATGGCTACACCTTC. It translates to CSANGYTF.